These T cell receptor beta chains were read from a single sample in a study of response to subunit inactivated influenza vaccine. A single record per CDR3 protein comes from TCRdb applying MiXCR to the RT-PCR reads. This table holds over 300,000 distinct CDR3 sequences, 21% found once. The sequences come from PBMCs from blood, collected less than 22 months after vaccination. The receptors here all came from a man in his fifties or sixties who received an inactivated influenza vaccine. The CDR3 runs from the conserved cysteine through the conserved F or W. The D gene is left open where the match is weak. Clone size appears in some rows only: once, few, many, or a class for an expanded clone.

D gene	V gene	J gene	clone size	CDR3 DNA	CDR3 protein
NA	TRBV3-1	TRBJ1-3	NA	TGTGCCTCCAGCCAAGAGGCGGCATGGACTCAAGTCTCTGGAAACACCATATATTTT	CASSQEAAWTQVSGNTIYF
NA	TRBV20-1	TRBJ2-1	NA	TGCAGTGCTAGAGATCGCCTCGGTGGTGGGTCCTACAATGAGCAGTTCTTC	CSARDRLGGGSYNEQFF
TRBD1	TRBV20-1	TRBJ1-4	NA	TGCAGTGCCGAGACAGGGGGCGGGGAAAAACTGTTTTTT	CSAETGGGEKLFF
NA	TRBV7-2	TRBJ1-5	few	TGTGCCAGCAGGCTCGGGTTTCGGGGGAATCAGCCCCAGCATTTT	CASRLGFRGNQPQHF
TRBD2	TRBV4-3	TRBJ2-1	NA	TGCGCCAGCAGTCAAGACCCCCTCTCTAGCGGGAAATACAATGAGCAGTTCTTC	CASSQDPLSSGKYNEQFF
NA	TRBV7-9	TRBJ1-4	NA	TGTGCCAGCGGGACAAAAAATGAAAAACTGTTTTTT	CASGTKNEKLFF
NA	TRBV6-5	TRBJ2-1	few	TGTGCCAGCAGTTTGGCTAGCAGATACAATGAGCAGTTCTTC	CASSLASRYNEQFF
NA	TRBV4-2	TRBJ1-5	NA	TGTGCCAGCAGCCAAGAATGGCAGGGAAGTTATAGCAATCAGCCCCAGCATTTT	CASSQEWQGSYSNQPQHF
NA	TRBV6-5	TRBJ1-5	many	TGTGCCAGCAGACTCGACGGGACTCAGCCCCAGCATTTT	CASRLDGTQPQHF
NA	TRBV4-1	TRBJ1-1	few	TGCGCCAGCAGCCAAGTGACGAAAACGGACACTGAAGCTTTCTTT	CASSQVTKTDTEAFF
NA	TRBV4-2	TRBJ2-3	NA	TGTGCCAGCAGCCGAGACTATAGGGCACAACAAGATACGCAGTATTTT	CASSRDYRAQQDTQYF
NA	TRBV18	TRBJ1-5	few	TGTGCCAGCTCGGCGGGGGCCCACGTTAATCAGCCCCAGCATTTT	CASSAGAHVNQPQHF
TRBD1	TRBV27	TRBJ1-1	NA	TGTGCCAGCAGTTTCTCGCAGGGGGCTCGAACTGAAGCTTTCTTT	CASSFSQGARTEAFF
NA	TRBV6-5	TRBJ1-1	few	TGTGCCGTTCGGGGGCAGAACACTGAAGCTTTCTTT	CAVRGQNTEAFF
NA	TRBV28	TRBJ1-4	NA	TGTGCCAGCAGTTTACGGGCGAGGAATGAAAAACTGTTTTTT	CASSLRARNEKLFF
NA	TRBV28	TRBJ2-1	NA	TGTGCCAGCCAACCTAGGGGACCTCCAGCTGACAATGAGCAGTTCTTC	CASQPRGPPADNEQFF
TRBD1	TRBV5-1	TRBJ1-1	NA	TGCGCCAGCAGCTTGGTGGACAGGAATTCGCGTGGCACTGAAGCTTTCTTT	CASSLVDRNSRGTEAFF
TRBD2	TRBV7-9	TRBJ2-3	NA	TGTGCCAGCAGCTTAGGAGCAGCGGGGGGAACAGATACGCAGTATTTT	CASSLGAAGGTDTQYF
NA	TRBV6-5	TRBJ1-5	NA	TGTGCCAGCAGTTATACCCGGGACATCCGACAGCCCCAGCATTTT	CASSYTRDIRQPQHF
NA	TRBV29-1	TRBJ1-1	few	TGCAGCGTTGCCGGCGTGGCCATGGGCACTGAAGCTTTCTTT	CSVAGVAMGTEAFF
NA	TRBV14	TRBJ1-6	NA	TGTGCCAGCAGCCAAGCGGGGGCGCCCCCCTATAATTCACCCCTCCACTTT	CASSQAGAPPYNSPLHF
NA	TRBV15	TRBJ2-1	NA	TGTGCCACCAGCAGAGATCGTGGGCTTTTTGAGCAGTTCTTC	CATSRDRGLFEQFF
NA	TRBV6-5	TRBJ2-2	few	TGTGCCAGCAGTTACTCCATCCAAGCCGGGGAGCTGTTTTTT	CASSYSIQAGELFF